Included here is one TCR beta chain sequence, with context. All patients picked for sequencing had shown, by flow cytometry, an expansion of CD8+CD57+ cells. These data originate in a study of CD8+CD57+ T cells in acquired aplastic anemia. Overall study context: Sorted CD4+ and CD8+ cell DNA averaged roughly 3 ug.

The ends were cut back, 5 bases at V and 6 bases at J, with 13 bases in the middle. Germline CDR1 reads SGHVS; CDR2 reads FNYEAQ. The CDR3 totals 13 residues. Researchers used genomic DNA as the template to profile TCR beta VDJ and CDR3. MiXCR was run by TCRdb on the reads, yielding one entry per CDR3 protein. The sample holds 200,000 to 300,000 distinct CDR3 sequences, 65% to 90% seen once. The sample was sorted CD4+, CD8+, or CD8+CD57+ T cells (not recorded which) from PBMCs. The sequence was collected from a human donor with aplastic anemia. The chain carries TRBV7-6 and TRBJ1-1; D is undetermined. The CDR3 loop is CASSLGRHSEAFF. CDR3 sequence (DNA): TGTGCCAGCAGCCTTGGGAGGCACTCTGAAGCTTTCTTT.